This TCR beta chain stems from a study of radiotherapy plus CTLA-4 blockade in lung cancer. Findings and limits, study-wide: Tumor-derived TCR clones expanded in blood after radiotherapy plus ipilimumab.

TCRdb's table, derived via immunoSEQ multiplex PCR, lists solely in-frame clones and lacks some. This table has some 70,000 clones, around three quarters appearing once. With respect to this clone: As yet, its antigen is unknown.

The receptor was derived from a human donor with non-small cell lung cancer who had a complete response to radiotherapy plus ipilimumab. The source was peripheral blood, collected from a patient treated with radiotherapy plus ipilimumab.

This chain's CDR3 is CATDRGRANEKLFF. CDR3 in DNA: TGTGCCACGGACAGGGGGCGAGCTAATGAAAAACTGTTTTTT. J is TRBJ1-4 and V is TRBV30, with TRBD1 matching 11 bases. Germline V gene lookup returns CDR1 GTSNPN and CDR2 SVGIG (reference sequence). This CDR3 comprises 14 residues. After removal of 8 bases from V and 3 bases from J, the junction contained 5 bases not matched to a gene.